The text below deals with one T cell receptor (beta chain). This entry belongs to a study of control samples from healthy donors and cancer patients. Clones were sequenced by immunoSEQ multiplex PCR, and TCRdb holds only the in-frame ones, with some missing. The sample lists tens of thousands of clones; 89% were seen once. There are 16 residues in the CDR3. Germline CDR1 and CDR2: WNHNN and SYGVQD (reference sequence). V was clipped by 2 bases and J by 3 bases; unmatched bases: 2. This receptor was obtained from a man in his forties or fifties in good health. The rearrangement uses TRBV10-1 and TRBJ2-3, with 13 bases matching TRBD2. Material: blood. The CDR3 sequence is CASSETSGGATDTQYF. CDR3 nucleotides: TGCGCCAGCAGTGAGACTAGCGGGGGGGCAACAGATACGCAGTATTTT.